The clone carrying this TCR beta chain was found many times. Its target is not known. This sample stems from a study of T-cell memory formation after mild COVID-19. The CDR3 has 17 residues. V was trimmed by 3 bases and J by 0 bases, leaving 16 bases between them. Germline CDR1 reads LGHNA; CDR2 reads YSLEER. One entry per CDR3 protein results from TCRdb running MiXCR on the 5' RACE reads. The table includes about 390,000 distinct CDR3 sequences, under 25% detected once. Study-level points and caveats: The pre-infection memory compartment contained some responding clones, suggesting cross-reactive memory joined. Later expanders leaned toward CD4+, whereas clones contracting from day 15 to 85 were balanced CD4/CD8.

The source of this sequence is an adult woman who had mild COVID-19 (a few samples of this study predate the infection). Cell type and time point are not known. This chain links TRBV4-3 with TRBJ2-3, with a weak D call TRBD2 (5 bases). Material: PBMCs or a T cell subset sorted from them (not recorded which). DNA for the CDR3: TGCGCCAGCAGCCAGGCGCGAGGGCGGGCTAGCACAGATACGCAGTATTTT. It codes for CASSQARGRASTDTQYF.